The present T cell receptor (beta chain) was sequenced within a study of CD8 T cells in ankylosing spondylitis. Overall study results and limits: Some of these motif variants have turned up before, in reports on reactive arthritis synovial fluid and blood. Characteristic, it appeared, of ankylosing spondylitis blood was a TCR beta motif of about eight highly homologous variants.

Germline loops: CDR1 SGHAT, CDR2 FQDESV (reference sequence). The CDR3 extends over 20 amino acids. Unmatched junction bases numbered 17, after V lost 6 bases and J lost 1 base. Preparation of TCR beta libraries was done by quantitative 5'-RACE with molecular barcodes. Each CDR3 protein gets one entry after TCRdb re-called the 5' RACE reads with MiXCR. The sample contains some 130,000 distinct CDR3 sequences, just under 7.5% of which appear only once. This clonotype was seen only a few times. Its antigen is still unknown. What was sequenced was blood, either unsorted or a sorted T cell fraction (not recorded which). The J gene is TRBJ2-6, the V gene TRBV11-1; TRBD2 aligns across 8 bases. This sequence was found in a female donor with ankylosing spondylitis or in good health (not recorded which). The CDR3 is CASSAPLIGGAESGANVLTF. The CDR3 coding sequence is TGTGCCAGCAGTGCCCCCCTGATCGGGGGGGCCGAGTCTGGGGCCAACGTCCTGACTTTC.